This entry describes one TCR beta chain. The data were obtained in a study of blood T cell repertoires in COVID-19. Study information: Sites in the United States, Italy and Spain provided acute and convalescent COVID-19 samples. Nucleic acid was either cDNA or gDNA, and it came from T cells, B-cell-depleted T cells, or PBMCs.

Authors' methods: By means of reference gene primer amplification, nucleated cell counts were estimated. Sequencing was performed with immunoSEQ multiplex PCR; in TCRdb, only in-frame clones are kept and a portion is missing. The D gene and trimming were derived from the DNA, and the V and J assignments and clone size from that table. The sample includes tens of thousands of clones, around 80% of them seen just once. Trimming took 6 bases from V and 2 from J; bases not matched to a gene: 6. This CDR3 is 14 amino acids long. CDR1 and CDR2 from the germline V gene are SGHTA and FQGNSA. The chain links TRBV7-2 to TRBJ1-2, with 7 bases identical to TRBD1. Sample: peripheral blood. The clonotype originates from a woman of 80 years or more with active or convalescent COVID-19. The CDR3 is CASRTGTDNYGYTF. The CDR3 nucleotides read TGTGCCAGCAGGACCGGGACAGACAACTATGGCTACACCTTC.